A selection of T cell receptor beta chains follows, all from one sample in a study of metastatic and nonmetastatic thyroid tumors. Through MiXCR, TCRdb re-clonotyped the PCR reads. The table has more than 12,000 clones, approximately 19% seen once. Sample: blood. The receptors were gathered from a female donor with papillary thyroid cancer or a benign thyroid nodule (not recorded which). Some clones in this sample may be carry-over from other donors' samples. Each CDR3 is given with its conserved first and last residue. Each record gives: D gene, V gene, clone size, CDR3 length, J gene, CDR3 DNA, CDR3 protein. D genes are given only for firm matches. Expanded clones get a size class; other rows say once, few or many, or leave the size out.

TRBD1,TRBV14,.,15,TRBJ1-6,TGTGCCAGCAGTTTATCTCAGGGGGCGCGTTCACCCCTCCACTTT,CASSLSQGARSPLHF
.,TRBV11-2,medium-sized,14,TRBJ2-2,TGTGCCAGCACCCTGGGGGGGGCGACCGGGGAGCTGTTTTTT,CASTLGGATGELFF
.,TRBV12-3/TRBV12-4,few,15,TRBJ2-1,TGTGCCAGCAGTTTTTCTTCGGCAGGGAGTAATGAGCAGTTCTTC,CASSFSSAGSNEQFF
TRBD1,TRBV9,.,15,TRBJ1-2,TGTGCCAGCAGCGGAAATGACAGGGGGCAGTTTGGCTACACCTTC,CASSGNDRGQFGYTF
.,TRBV19,medium-sized,14,TRBJ1-2,TGTGCCAGCACCCCCGGACAGAGGAGCTATGGCTACACCTTC,CASTPGQRSYGYTF
.,TRBV11-2,medium-sized,12,TRBJ1-2,TGTGCCAGCAGCCTCGGGACGCTGGGCTACACCTTC,CASSLGTLGYTF
.,TRBV6-2/TRBV6-3,.,13,TRBJ2-7,TGTGCCAGCAGTTACAGGGATACCTACGAGCAGTACTTC,CASSYRDTYEQYF
TRBD2,TRBV7-9,many,15,TRBJ2-7,TGTGCCAGCAGTCATGGATGGACTAGCGGGAGTGAGCAGTACTTC,CASSHGWTSGSEQYF
.,TRBV25-1,many,16,TRBJ2-6,TGTGCCAGCAGTGGGGTTGTGGGATCTGGGGCCAACGTCCTGACTTTC,CASSGVVGSGANVLTF
.,TRBV20-1,many,14,TRBJ1-1,TGCAGTGCTAGAGTCGTGGTGGAGAGCACTGAAGCTTTCTTT,CSARVVVESTEAFF
TRBD2,TRBV19,.,16,TRBJ2-1,TGTGCCAGTAGCTTTAGCGGGAGTGAACGCTACAATGAGCAGTTCTTC,CASSFSGSERYNEQFF
.,TRBV11-1,.,12,TRBJ1-2,TGTGCCAGCAGCTTAGATGAACAAGGCTACACCTTC,CASSLDEQGYTF